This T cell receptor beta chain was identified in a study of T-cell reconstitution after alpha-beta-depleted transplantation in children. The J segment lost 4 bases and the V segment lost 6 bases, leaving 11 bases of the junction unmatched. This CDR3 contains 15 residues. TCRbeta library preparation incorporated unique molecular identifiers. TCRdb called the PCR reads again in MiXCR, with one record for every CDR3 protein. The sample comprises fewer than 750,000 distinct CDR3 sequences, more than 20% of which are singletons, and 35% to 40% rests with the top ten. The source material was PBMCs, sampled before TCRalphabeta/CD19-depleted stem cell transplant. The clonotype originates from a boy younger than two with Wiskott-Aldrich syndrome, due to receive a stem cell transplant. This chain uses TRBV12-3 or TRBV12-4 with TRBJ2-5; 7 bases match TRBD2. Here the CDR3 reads CASSSRAGVTETQYF. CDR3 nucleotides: TGTGCCAGCAGCTCCCGGGCGGGAGTCACAGAGACCCAGTACTTC.